This TCR beta chain stems from a study of blood T cell repertoires in COVID-19. In terms of age and location, participants ranged from roughly 18 to 89 years and lived in around 22 US areas. Between the trimmed V and J ends, which lost 3 bases and 3 bases, there was a span of 17 bases. CDR1 is SEHNR and CDR2 is FQNEAQ in the germline V gene (reference sequence). The CDR3 sequence is 17 residues long. Profiled with immunoSEQ multiplex PCR; TCRdb holds only in-frame clones, not every one. The table has hundreds of thousands of clones, 87% seen once. The V call is TRBV7-9, the J call TRBJ2-2; the D gene is possibly TRBD2 (6 bases). The TCR was taken from a young woman with acute COVID-19. The sequenced sample consisted of PBMCs or T cells enriched from blood (not recorded which). CDR3 DNA sequence: TGTGCCAGCAGCTTTCGAACGGGGGAGAGGGACACCGGGGAGCTGTTTTTT. It encodes CASSFRTGERDTGELFF.